The clone carrying this T cell receptor beta chain has just one count. These data belong to a study of blood T cell repertoires in COVID-19. V lost 5 bases and J 7 bases, leaving 14 bases between the germline ends. The germline CDR1 and CDR2 sequences are SGHNT and YENEEA. This CDR3 has 13 residues. Assay used: immunoSEQ multiplex PCR; TCRdb lists only in-frame clones, some missing. The data contain a few hundred thousand clones, 70% to 85% of them singletons. Source material: peripheral blood. The receptor's source is a woman aged 40 to 49 who had recovered from COVID-19. The gene calls are TRBV11-3 and TRBJ1-2; tentatively, D is TRBD1 (5 bases). The CDR3 coding sequence is TGTGCCAGCAGCATTGGGGGGTTAGGTGGCTACACCTTC. Encoded protein: CASSIGGLGGYTF.